A selection of T cell receptor beta chains follows, all from one sample in a study of blood T cells in healthy people across ages. TCRdb reanalysed the 5' RACE reads using MiXCR and keeps one entry per CDR3 protein. Of approximately 400,000 distinct CDR3 sequences in the sample, approximately 52% were seen once. Sequenced material: blood. The receptors originated from a man between 60 and 75 years old in good health. The CDR3 runs from the conserved cysteine through the conserved F or W. Not all rows give a size; the values are once, few, many and, for expanded clones, a class.

>TRBV12-3/TRBV12-4|TRBJ1-5|.
CASSLSAANQPQHF
>TRBV29-1|TRBJ2-1|.
CSVAGRLAQNNEQFF
>TRBV29-1|TRBJ2-3|.
CSVETSGRTDTQYF
>TRBV6-2/TRBV6-3|TRBJ2-1|few
CASSIPGAGGNEQFF
>TRBV20-1|TRBJ2-1|few
CSASFPDASSYNEQFF
>TRBV5-1|TRBJ1-1|many
CASSLAGTLNTEAFF
>TRBV28|TRBJ2-3|.
CAGSATGTSGRARDTQYF
>TRBV21-1|TRBJ2-7|.
CASAGRAKPYEQYF
>TRBV20-1|TRBJ1-5|.
CSAKTGDEQPQHF
>TRBV2|TRBJ2-7|.
CASMPSAGPYEQYF
>TRBV5-1|TRBJ2-1|few
CASSRTSGIRHEQFF
>TRBV11-2|TRBJ1-1|.
CASSIRDRGQGRTEAFF
>TRBV7-2|TRBJ2-5|.
CASSLAPPGEQYF
>TRBV27|TRBJ2-7|many
CASTRTSGSLSYEQYF
>TRBV4-1|TRBJ2-1|.
CASSPRSQGGNEQFF
>TRBV10-3|TRBJ2-7|.
CAISEPGQGSSYEQYF
>TRBV4-3|TRBJ2-2|once
CASSPSGATFGELFF
>TRBV7-6|TRBJ1-1|few
CASSAAGGRSEAFF
>TRBV5-6|TRBJ1-1|once
CASSLGSLMNTEAFF
>TRBV7-9|TRBJ2-1|once
CASSFSGRINENEQFF
>TRBV18|TRBJ2-3|.
CASSPPNSHTDTQYF
>TRBV7-2|TRBJ1-5|.
CASSSGQGNQPQHF
>TRBV20-1|TRBJ2-1|.
CSARFGRSYNEQFF
>TRBV19|TRBJ2-7|few
CASSRGRSDEQYF
>TRBV7-2|TRBJ2-7|few
CASSGRLAGVPPYEQYF
>TRBV20-1|TRBJ2-7|.
CSARDLRGTGGFEQYF
>TRBV6-1|TRBJ2-7|.
CASSRGTGSPYEQYF
>TRBV7-3|TRBJ2-3|few
CASSLRSGRTDTQYF
>TRBV4-2|TRBJ2-5|.
CASMGNEETQYF